The 14 T cell receptor beta chains reported below all come from one sample, sequenced in a study of T cell clonality in common variable immunodeficiency. General study results and limits: Reportedly, TCR beta sequences from common variable immunodeficiency showed fewer deletions and N-nucleotide insertions.

Profiled with immunoSEQ multiplex PCR; TCRdb holds only in-frame clones, not every one. The sample is made up of some 34,000 clones, none counted only once. These receptors lack a known antigen. Sequences were obtained from peripheral blood mononuclear cells. These receptors came from a human donor with common variable immunodeficiency.

This clone was seen more than once but under ten times. The read falls 3 residues short of the CDR3 end, and the missing part is taken from the germline J gene. This chain links TRBV7-8 with TRBJ2-5; weak D call: TRBD2 (5 bases). V was clipped by 8 bases and J by 7 bases, with 17 bases between them. The germline CDR1 and CDR2 sequences are SGHVS and FQNEAQ. This CDR3 comprises 13 residues. The CDR3 sequence is CASYGVSYGTQYF. The sequenced part of the CDR3 DNA is TGTGCCAGCTACGGGGTCTCTTACGGGACC.

On this clone: The read ends 3 residues shy of where the CDR3 ends; the end is completed using the germline J gene. This sequence joins TRBV7-2 and TRBJ2-5; D may be TRBD1 (6 bases). This CDR3 region has 15 residues. Trimming pared 5 bases from V and 5 bases from J, leaving 18 bases between. CDR1 is SGHTA, CDR2 FQGNSA, per germline. CDR3 bases read: TGTGCCAGCAGCAACCCTTTGGGGGCGCGGGAGACC. Its protein product is CASSNPLGARET. The entire CDR3 protein is CASSNPLGARETQYF.

This clone came up a few times. Read coverage stops 3 residues before the CDR3 terminus; the germline J gene supplies the remainder. The rearrangement uses TRBV7-8 and TRBJ2-7, with TRBD2 matching 7 bases. The germline V gene encodes CDR1 SGHVS and CDR2 FQNEAQ. CDR3 length equals 15 residues. Unmatched junction bases numbered 6, after V lost 1 base and J lost 3 bases. Partial CDR3 DNA: TGTGCCAGCAGCTTAGTGGTAGCGGGCCTCTACGAG. Protein sequence: CASSLVVAGLYE. In full, the CDR3 reads CASSLVVAGLYEQYF.

This clone was observed at least ten times. The read stops 3 residues short of the end of the CDR3; the missing end is completed from the germline J gene. This sequence joins TRBV18 and TRBJ1-1, with TRBD1 as a possible D gene (6 bases). The CDR3 runs to 16 residues. Germline lookup yields CDR1 KGHSH and CDR2 LQKENI. V was shortened by 3 bases and J by 1 base, with 15 bases between the two germline ends. The covered CDR3 bases are TGTGCCAGCTCACCTTCGAAACCGGGACAGAACACTGAA. It encodes CASSPSKPGQNTE. In full, the CDR3 reads CASSPSKPGQNTEAFF.

This clone occurred many times. The read finishes 3 residues shy of the CDR3 end, and the germline J gene is used to complete it. This chain uses TRBV28 with TRBJ2-1, with 11 nucleotides matching TRBD2. Germline CDR1 reads MDHEN; CDR2 reads SYDVKM. The CDR3 totals 17 residues. V was pared by 9 bases and J by 2 bases, with 12 bases of the junction left unmatched. Partial CDR3 DNA: TGTGCCAGTACCGACCCGAGACTAGCGGGACCCTACAATGAG. Its translation: CASTDPRLAGPYNE. The entire CDR3 protein reads CASTDPRLAGPYNEQFF.

This clone appeared many times. The DNA ends 3 residues before the CDR3 does, and the rest of the CDR3 is filled in from the germline J gene. This chain joins TRBV2 and TRBJ1-2; 10 nucleotides align to TRBD1. The V and J ends lost 5 bases and 6 bases, in that order; junction bases with no gene match: 6. Germline V CDR1 and CDR2: SNHLY, FYNNEI. The CDR3 runs to 14 residues. The CDR3 bases that were read are TGTGCCAGCAGTACCCAGACAGGGGGCGATGGC. Residues: CASSTQTGGDG. The entire CDR3 reads CASSTQTGGDGYTF. Variable domain in full (rest from reference TRBV2 and TRBJ1-2): EPEVTQTPSHQVTQMGQEVILRCVPISNHLYFYWYRQILGQKVEFLVSFYNNEISEKSEIFDDQFSVERPDGSNFTLKIRSTKLEDSAMYFCASSTQTGGDGYTFGSGTRLTVV.

The sample holds many counts of this clone. This CDR3 is CASSKSHRTGIYNEQFF. Incomplete CDR3 DNA: TGTGCCAGTAGTAAGAGTCACCGGACAGGGATCTACAATGAG. The chain couples TRBV19 to TRBJ2-1; 8 bases match TRBD1. The DNA ends 3 residues before the CDR3 does, and the rest of the CDR3 is filled in from the germline J gene. The trim removed 4 bases at V and 3 bases at J, leaving 11 bases unmatched. There are 17 residues in the CDR3. The germline gives CDR1 LNHDA, CDR2 SQIVND (reference sequence).

Note on this clone: With the read ending 3 residues before the CDR3 end, the germline J gene is used to fill in that end. This chain joins TRBV7-3 and TRBJ1-2; TRBD1 agrees at 8 bases. The CDR3 runs to 14 residues. The junction had 3 bases not matched to a gene; V was cut back by 5 bases and J by 1 base. The germline CDR1 and CDR2 sequences are SGHTA and FQGTGA. The CDR3 here is CASSDRGGNYGYTF. CDR3 DNA, as far as it was read: TGTGCCAGCAGCGACAGGGGCGGTAACTATGGC.

This clone was detected ten times or more. The read falls 3 residues short of the CDR3 end, and the missing part is taken from the germline J gene. The chain has TRBV7-3 and TRBJ2-1; 9 bases map to TRBD2. This CDR3 comprises 16 residues. The V gene end was trimmed by 5 bases and the J gene end by 0 bases; junction bases not matched to a gene: 5. Germline assignment: CDR1 SGHTA and CDR2 FQGTGA. The CDR3 sequence: CASSPLSGSSYNEQFF. The sequenced part of the CDR3 DNA is TGTGCCAGCAGCCCCCTTAGCGGGAGCTCCTACAATGAG.

This clone was picked up a small number of times. From the germline J gene comes the end of the CDR3, since the read stops 3 residues before it. The chain uses TRBV20-1 and TRBJ2-7; TRBD2 matches at 11 bases. V shed 7 bases and J 4 bases; nucleotides not matched to a gene: 6. The CDR3 has 13 amino acids. Per germline, CDR1 DFQATT and CDR2 SNEGSKA (reference sequence). The part of the CDR3 DNA that was read is TGCAGTGTCGCGGGGACTAGCGGTTACGAG. Amino acids: CSVAGTSGYE. The entire CDR3 protein reads CSVAGTSGYEQYF.

A remark on this clone: The sequence runs out 3 residues before the end of the CDR3; the remainder is reconstructed from the germline J gene. V gene TRBV18 combines with J gene TRBJ1-4; no definite D call. The CDR3 extends over 14 amino acids. CDR1 is KGHSH and CDR2 is LQKENI in the germline V gene. The ends were cut back, 3 bases at V and 0 bases at J, with 5 bases in the middle. The CDR3 spells CASSPLATNEKLFF. The covered CDR3 bases are TGTGCCAGCTCACCCCTCGCAACTAATGAAAAA.

Concerning this clone itself: Coverage ceases 3 residues before the CDR3 finishes, and the germline J gene fills in the end. This sequence joins TRBV6-2 or TRBV6-3 and TRBJ1-1; possibly TRBD1 for D (6 bases). The CDR3 contains 13 residues. Germline assignment: CDR1 MNHEY and CDR2 SVGEGT. V lost 2 bases and J lost 6, with 10 bases in between. CDR3 DNA, as far as it was read: TGTGCCAGCAGTTACGGACAGTTCTCTGAA. Protein: CASSYGQFSE. From start to end, the CDR3 is CASSYGQFSEAFF.

This clone was seen more than once but under ten times. The CDR3 goes on 3 residues after the read ends, and that part is filled in from the germline J gene. The chain links TRBV19 to TRBJ2-3; 7 nucleotides agree with TRBD1. V was pared by 6 bases and J by 4 bases, with 4 bases of the junction left unmatched. Germline V lookup: CDR1 LNHDA, CDR2 SQIVND (reference sequence). CDR3 length: 13 residues. The covered CDR3 bases are TGTGCCAGTAGCAGACAGGGTTCAGATACG. Its protein is CASSRQGSDT. The complete CDR3 protein is CASSRQGSDTQYF.

This clone was counted between two and nine times. The part of the CDR3 DNA that was read is TGTGCCACCAGGGACAGACGCTATGGC. Its protein product is CATRDRRYG. Given in full, the CDR3 is CATRDRRYGYTF. The chain combines TRBV2 with TRBJ1-2, with 7 bases lining up with TRBD1. Read sequence stops 3 residues before the CDR3 end, and the germline J gene provides the missing end. Germline values: CDR1 SNHLY, CDR2 FYNNEI. V lost 10 bases to trimming and J lost 4 bases; unmatched junction nucleotides: 6. This CDR3 region has 12 residues.